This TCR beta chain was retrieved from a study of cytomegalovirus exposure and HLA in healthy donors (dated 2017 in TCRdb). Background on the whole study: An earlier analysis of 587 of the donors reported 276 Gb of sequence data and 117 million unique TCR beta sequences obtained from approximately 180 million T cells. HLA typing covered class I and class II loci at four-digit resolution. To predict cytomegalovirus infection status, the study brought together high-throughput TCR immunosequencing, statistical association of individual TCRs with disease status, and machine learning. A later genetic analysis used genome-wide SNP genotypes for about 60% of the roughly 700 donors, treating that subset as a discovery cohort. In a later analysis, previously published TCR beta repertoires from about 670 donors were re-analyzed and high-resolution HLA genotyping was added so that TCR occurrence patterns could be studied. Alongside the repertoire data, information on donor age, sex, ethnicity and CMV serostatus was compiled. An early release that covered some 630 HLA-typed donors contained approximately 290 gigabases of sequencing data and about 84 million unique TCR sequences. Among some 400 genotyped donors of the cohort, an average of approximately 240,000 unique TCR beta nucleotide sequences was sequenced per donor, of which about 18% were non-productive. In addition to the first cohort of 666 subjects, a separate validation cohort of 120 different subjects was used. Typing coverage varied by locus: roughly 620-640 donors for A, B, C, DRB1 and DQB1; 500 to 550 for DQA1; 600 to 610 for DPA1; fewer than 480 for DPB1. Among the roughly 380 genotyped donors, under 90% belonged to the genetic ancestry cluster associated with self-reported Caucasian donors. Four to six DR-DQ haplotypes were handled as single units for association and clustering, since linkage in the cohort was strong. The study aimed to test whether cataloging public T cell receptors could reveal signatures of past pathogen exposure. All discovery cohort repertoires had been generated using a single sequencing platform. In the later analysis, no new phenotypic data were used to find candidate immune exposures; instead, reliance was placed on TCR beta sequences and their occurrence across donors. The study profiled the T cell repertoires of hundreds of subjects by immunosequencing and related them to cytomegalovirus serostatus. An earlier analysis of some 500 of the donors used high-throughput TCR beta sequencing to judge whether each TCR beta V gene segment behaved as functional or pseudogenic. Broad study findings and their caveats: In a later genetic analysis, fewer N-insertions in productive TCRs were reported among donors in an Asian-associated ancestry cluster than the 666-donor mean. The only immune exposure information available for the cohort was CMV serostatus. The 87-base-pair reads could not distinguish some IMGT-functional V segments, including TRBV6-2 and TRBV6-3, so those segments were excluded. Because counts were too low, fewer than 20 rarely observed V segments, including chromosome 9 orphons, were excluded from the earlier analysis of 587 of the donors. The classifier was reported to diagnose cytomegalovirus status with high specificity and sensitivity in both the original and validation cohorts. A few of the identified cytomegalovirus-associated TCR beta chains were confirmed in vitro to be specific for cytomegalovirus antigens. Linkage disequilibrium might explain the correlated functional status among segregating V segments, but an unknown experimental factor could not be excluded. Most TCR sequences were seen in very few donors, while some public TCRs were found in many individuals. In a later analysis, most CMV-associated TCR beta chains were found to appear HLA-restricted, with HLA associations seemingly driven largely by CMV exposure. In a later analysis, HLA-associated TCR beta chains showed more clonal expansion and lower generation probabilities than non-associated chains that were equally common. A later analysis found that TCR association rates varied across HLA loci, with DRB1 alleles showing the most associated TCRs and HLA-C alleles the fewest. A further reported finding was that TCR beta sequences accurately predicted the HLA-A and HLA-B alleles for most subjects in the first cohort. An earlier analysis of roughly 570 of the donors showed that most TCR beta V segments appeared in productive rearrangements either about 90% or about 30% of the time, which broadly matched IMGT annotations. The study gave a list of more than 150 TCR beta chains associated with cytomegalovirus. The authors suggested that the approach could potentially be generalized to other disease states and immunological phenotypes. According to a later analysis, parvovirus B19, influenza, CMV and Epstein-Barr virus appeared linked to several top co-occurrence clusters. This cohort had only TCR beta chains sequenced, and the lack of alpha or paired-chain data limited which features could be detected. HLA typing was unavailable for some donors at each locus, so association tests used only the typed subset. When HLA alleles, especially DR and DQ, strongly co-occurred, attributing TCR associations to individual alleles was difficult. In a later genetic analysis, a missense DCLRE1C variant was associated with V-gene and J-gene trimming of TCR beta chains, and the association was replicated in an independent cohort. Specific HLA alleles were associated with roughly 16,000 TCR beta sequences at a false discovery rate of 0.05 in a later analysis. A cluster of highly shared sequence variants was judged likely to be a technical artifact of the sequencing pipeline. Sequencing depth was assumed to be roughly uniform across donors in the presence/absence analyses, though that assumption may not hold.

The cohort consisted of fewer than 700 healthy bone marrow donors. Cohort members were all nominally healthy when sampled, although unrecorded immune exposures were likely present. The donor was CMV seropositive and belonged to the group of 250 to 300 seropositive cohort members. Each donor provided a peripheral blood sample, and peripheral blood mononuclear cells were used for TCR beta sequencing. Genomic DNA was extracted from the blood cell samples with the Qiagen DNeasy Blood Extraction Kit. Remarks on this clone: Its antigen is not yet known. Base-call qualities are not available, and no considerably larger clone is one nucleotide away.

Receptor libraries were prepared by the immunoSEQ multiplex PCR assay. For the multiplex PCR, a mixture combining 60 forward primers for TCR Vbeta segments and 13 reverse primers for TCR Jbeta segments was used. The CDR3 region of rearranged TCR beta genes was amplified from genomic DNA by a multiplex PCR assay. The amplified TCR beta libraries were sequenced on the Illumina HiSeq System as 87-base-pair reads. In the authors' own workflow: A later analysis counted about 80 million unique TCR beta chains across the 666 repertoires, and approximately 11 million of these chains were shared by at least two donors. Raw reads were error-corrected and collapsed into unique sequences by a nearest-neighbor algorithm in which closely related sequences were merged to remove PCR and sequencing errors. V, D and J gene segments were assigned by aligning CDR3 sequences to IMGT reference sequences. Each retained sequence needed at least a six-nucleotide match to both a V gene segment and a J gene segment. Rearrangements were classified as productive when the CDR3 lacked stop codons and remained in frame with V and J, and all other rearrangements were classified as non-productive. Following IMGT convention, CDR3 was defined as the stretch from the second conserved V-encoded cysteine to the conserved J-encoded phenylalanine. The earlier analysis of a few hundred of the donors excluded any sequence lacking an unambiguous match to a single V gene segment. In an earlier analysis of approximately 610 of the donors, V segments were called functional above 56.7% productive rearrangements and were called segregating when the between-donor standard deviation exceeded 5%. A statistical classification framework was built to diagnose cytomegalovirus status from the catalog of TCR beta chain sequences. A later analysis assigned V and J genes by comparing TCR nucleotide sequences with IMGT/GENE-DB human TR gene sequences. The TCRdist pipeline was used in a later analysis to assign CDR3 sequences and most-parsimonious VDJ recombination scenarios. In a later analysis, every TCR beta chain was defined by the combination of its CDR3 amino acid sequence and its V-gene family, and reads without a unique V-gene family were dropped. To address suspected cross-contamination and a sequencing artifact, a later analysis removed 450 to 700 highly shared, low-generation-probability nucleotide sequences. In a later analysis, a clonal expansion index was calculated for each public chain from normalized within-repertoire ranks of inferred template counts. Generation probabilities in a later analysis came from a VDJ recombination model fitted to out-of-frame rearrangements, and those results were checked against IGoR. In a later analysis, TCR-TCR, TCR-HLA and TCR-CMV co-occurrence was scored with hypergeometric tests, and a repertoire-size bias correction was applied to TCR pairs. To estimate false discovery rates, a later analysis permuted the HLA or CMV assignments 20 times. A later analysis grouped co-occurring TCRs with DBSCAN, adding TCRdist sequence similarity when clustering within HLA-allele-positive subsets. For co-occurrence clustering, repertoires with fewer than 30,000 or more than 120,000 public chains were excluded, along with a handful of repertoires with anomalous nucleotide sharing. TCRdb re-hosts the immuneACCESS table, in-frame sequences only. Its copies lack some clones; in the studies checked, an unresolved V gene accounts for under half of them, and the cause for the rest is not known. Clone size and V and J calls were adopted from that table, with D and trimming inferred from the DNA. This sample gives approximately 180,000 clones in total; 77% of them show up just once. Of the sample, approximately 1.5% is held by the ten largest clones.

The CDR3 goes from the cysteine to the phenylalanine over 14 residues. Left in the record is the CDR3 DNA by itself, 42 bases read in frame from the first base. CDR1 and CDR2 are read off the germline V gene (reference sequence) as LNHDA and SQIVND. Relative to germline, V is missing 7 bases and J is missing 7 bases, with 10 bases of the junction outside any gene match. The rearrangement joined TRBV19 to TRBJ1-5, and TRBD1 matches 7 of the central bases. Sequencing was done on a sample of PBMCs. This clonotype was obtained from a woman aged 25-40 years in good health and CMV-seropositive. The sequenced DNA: TGTGCCAGTAATCTTCAGGGGGTGGGGCAGCCCCAGCATTTT. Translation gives CASNLQGVGQPQHF.